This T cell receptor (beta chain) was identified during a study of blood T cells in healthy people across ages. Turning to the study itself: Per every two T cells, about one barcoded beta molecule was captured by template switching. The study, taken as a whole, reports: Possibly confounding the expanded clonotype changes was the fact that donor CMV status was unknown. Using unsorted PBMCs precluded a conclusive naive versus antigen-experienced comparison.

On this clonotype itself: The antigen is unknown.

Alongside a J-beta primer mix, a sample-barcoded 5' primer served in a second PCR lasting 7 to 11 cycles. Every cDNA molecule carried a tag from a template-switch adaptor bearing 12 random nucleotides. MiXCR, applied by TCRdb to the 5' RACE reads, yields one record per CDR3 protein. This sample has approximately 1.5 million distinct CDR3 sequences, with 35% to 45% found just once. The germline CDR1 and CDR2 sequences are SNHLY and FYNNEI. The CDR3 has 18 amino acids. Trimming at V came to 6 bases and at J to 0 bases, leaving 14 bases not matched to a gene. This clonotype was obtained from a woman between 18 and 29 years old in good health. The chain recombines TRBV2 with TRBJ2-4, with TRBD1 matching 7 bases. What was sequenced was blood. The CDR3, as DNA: TGTGCCAGCAGACCCGGGACAGCTCCTATTCTAGCCAAAAACATTCAGTACTTC. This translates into CASRPGTAPILAKNIQYF.